This entry lists 30 T cell receptor beta chains sequenced from one sample in a study of blood T cell repertoires in COVID-19. Sequencing was performed with immunoSEQ multiplex PCR; in TCRdb, only in-frame clones are kept and a portion is missing. The profile shows 200,000 or so clones, around 85% of them singletons. Sequences were obtained from peripheral blood. The receptors derive from a man between 70 and 80 years old with active or convalescent COVID-19.

The chain combines TRBV6-5 with TRBJ2-1; the match to TRBD2 covers 7 bases. J gave up 0 bases and V 8 bases, and 7 bases lay outside the gene matches. The length of the CDR3 is 15 residues. The V gene's germline CDR1 is MNHEY and CDR2 SVGAGI. This CDR3 reads CASADRDYSYNEQFF. As DNA, the CDR3 is TGTGCCAGCGCTGACCGGGACTACTCCTACAATGAGCAGTTCTTC.

This chain connects TRBV6-4 to TRBJ1-2; 7 bases line up with TRBD1. Germline CDR1 and CDR2: MRHNA and SNTAGT. This CDR3 region has 16 residues. Unmatched junction bases numbered 11, after V lost 4 bases and J lost 3 bases. The CDR3 DNA is TGTGCCAGCAGTGCGGGCCCGGACAGGCGATACTATGGCTACACCTTC. It yields the protein CASSAGPDRRYYGYTF.

The gene calls are TRBV25-1 and TRBJ2-7, with D tentatively TRBD1 (5 bases). Germline values: CDR1 MGHDK, CDR2 SYGVNS. This CDR3 spans 13 amino acids. Trimming removed 5 bases from V and 3 bases from J, with 11 bases in between. DNA for the CDR3: TGTGCCAGCAGTCTGACAGCCAACTACGAGCAGTACTTC. Protein product: CASSLTANYEQYF.

The chain uses TRBV20-1 and TRBJ1-3, with D uncertain. The germline V gene encodes CDR1 DFQATT and CDR2 SNEGSKA (reference sequence). CDR3 length equals 15 residues. V lost 3 bases to trimming and J lost 0 bases, with 12 bases between them. CDR3 DNA sequence: TGCAGTGCTAGTCTCCGGGATCTCTCTGGAAACACCATATATTTT. This codes for CSASLRDLSGNTIYF.

V is TRBV18 and J is TRBJ2-7; tentatively, D is TRBD2 (5 bases). Germline-derived CDR1 and CDR2 are KGHSH and LQKENI. V shed 2 bases and J shed 6 bases, with 8 bases lying between them. The CDR3 extends over 12 amino acids. CDR3 nucleotides: TGTGCCAGCTCACCAGACCGGGGCGAGCAGTACTTC. Residues: CASSPDRGEQYF.

This chain joins TRBV12-3 or TRBV12-4 and TRBJ2-5, with a weak D call TRBD2 (5 bases). The length of the CDR3 is 13 residues. Trimming cost V 3 bases and J 4 bases, with 9 bases left between them. Written as DNA, the CDR3 is TGTGCCAGCAGTTTCCGTCGGGGAGAGACCCAGTACTTC. It encodes CASSFRRGETQYF.

The CDR3 DNA is TGTGCCAGCAGTTCGCCAGGACAGGTCTCTGGGGCCAACGTCCTGACTTTC. Amino acid sequence: CASSSPGQVSGANVLTF. The chain recombines TRBV28 with TRBJ2-6, with 7 nucleotides matching TRBD1. The V segment lost 4 bases and the J segment 0 bases; nucleotides outside the gene matches: 6. CDR3 length: 17 residues. Germline V gives CDR1 MDHEN, CDR2 SYDVKM.

The chain carries TRBV5-4 and TRBJ2-1; TRBD2 matches at 9 bases. V was clipped by 0 bases and J by 5 bases; unmatched bases: 6. This CDR3 region has 16 residues. Per the germline V gene, CDR1 is SGHNT and CDR2 is YYREEE (reference sequence). The CDR3 DNA sequence: TGTGCCAGCAGCTTGGGTGCGGGGGGGCCGAACAATGAGCAGTTCTTC. It codes for CASSLGAGGPNNEQFF.

The chain has TRBV4-3 and TRBJ1-2; 10 nucleotides agree with TRBD1. With V trimmed by 3 bases and J by 3 bases, 4 bases remained unmatched. Germline V lookup: CDR1 LGHNA, CDR2 YSLEER. CDR3 length: 15 amino acids. The CDR3 DNA reads as TGCGCCAGCAGCCATAGGACAGGGGGTTACTATGGCTACACCTTC. Protein: CASSHRTGGYYGYTF.

CDR3 residues: CASSYGSINEQFF. CDR3 DNA: TGTGCCAGCAGTTATGGCTCGATCAATGAGCAGTTCTTC. This chain joins TRBV6-2 or TRBV6-3 and TRBJ2-1; D remains unclear. Germline V gives CDR1 MNHEY, CDR2 SVGEGT. The CDR3 spans 13 residues. V lost 3 bases and J lost 6, with 9 bases in between.

Comments on this clone: This CDR3 is also generated by other DNA sequences in the sample. The chain links TRBV30 to TRBJ1-2, with 9 bases that match TRBD1. This CDR3 is 13 amino acids long. The germline V gene encodes CDR1 GTSNPN and CDR2 SVGIG (reference sequence). V lost 0 bases, J lost 5 bases, and 1 base stayed unmatched. CDR3 nucleotides: TGTGCCTGGAGTGTACAGGGGGCATATGGCTACACCTTC. This gives the protein CAWSVQGAYGYTF.

The rearrangement uses TRBV7-2 and TRBJ2-5, with 8 bases fitting TRBD1. The length of the CDR3 is 14 residues. Trimming at V came to 5 bases and at J to 2 bases, leaving 4 bases not matched to a gene. CDR1 SGHTA and CDR2 FQGNSA come from the germline V gene. CDR3 region: CASSAQGAQETQYF. The CDR3 DNA follows: TGTGCCAGCAGCGCCCAGGGGGCTCAAGAGACCCAGTACTTC.

This clone was seen once. This chain uses TRBV2 with TRBJ1-1; D not certain. CDR1 is SNHLY, CDR2 FYNNEI, per germline. The CDR3 contains 13 residues. Trimming removed 4 bases from V and 5 bases from J, with 11 bases in between. DNA of the CDR3: TGTGCCAGCAGTGGAAAGGGAGTGACTGAAGCTTTCTTT. Its protein is CASSGKGVTEAFF.

V is TRBV12-3 or TRBV12-4 and J is TRBJ1-3; D call uncertain. The CDR3 spans 11 residues. Trimming pared 2 bases from V and 8 bases from J, leaving 4 bases between. CDR3 nucleotides: TGTGCCAGCAGTTTAAGCCACACCATATATTTT. This translates into CASSLSHTIYF.

The CDR3 DNA follows: TGTGCCAGCAGCCCATTGGGTGGGGGCACCCTTGGCACAGATACGCAGTATTTT. It specifies CASSPLGGGTLGTDTQYF. V is TRBV7-6 and J is TRBJ2-3, with D maybe TRBD1 (6 bases). V lost 5 bases to trimming and J lost 1 base, with 22 bases between them. The CDR3 is made up of 18 amino acids. The germline CDR1 and CDR2 sequences are SGHVS and FNYEAQ.

The genes are TRBV6-2 or TRBV6-3 and TRBJ2-3, with 8 nucleotides matching TRBD2. With 2 bases clipped from V and 6 bases from J, the junction kept 7 bases outside the gene matches. This CDR3 contains 15 residues. Germline CDR1 MNHEY, CDR2 SVGEGT. The CDR3 DNA reads as TGTGCCAGCAGTTACCCGCGGGGGGCCTCGGATACGCAGTATTTT. It translates to CASSYPRGASDTQYF.

This sequence joins TRBV11-3 and TRBJ2-5; possible D gene TRBD2, 5 bases. Trimming took 1 base from V and 4 from J, leaving 7 bases between them. The CDR3 consists of 13 residues. The germline gives CDR1 SGHNT, CDR2 YENEEA. CDR3 sequence reads: CASSLGSGETQYF. The CDR3 DNA is TGTGCCAGCAGCTTAGGAAGCGGAGAGACCCAGTACTTC.

The chain is built from TRBV6-2 or TRBV6-3 and TRBJ2-5; D gene unclear. This CDR3 spans 12 amino acids. The germline V gene has CDR1 MNHEY and CDR2 SVGEGT. With 0 bases removed from V and 11 bases from J, the gap between germline ends came to 10 bases. The CDR3 spells CASSYSPVVQYF. The DNA of the CDR3 is TGTGCCAGCAGTTACTCTCCGGTCGTTCAGTACTTC.

In this sample, this clone is large (0.1 to 1%). The CDR3 loop is CATLGLGGEQFF. CDR3 coding DNA: TGTGCCACCTTGGGCCTGGGTGGGGAGCAGTTCTTC. The chain links TRBV6-5 to TRBJ2-1; no reliable D call. This CDR3 region has 12 residues. The germline gives CDR1 MNHEY, CDR2 SVGAGI. V shed 10 bases and J shed 10 bases, with 17 bases lying between them.

The V and J genes are TRBV20-1 and TRBJ1-4, with D uncertain. Germline V gene data show CDR1 as DFQATT and CDR2 as SNEGSKA (reference sequence). The CDR3 is 13 amino acids. With 3 bases removed from V and 7 bases from J, the gap between germline ends came to 12 bases. The CDR3 sequence: CSASEAVREKLFF. The CDR3 nucleotides are TGCAGTGCTAGTGAGGCAGTCCGTGAAAAACTGTTTTTT.

This sequence joins TRBV10-3 and TRBJ2-3; 7 nucleotides line up with TRBD1. The CDR3 runs 14 residues. Trimming cost V 3 bases and J 4 bases; bases outside gene matches: 4. The germline gives CDR1 ENHRY, CDR2 SYGVKD. CDR3 DNA sequence: TGTGCCATCAGTGAAGACAGGGCCCCAGATACGCAGTATTTT. Translation: CAISEDRAPDTQYF.

This rearrangement joins TRBV6-5 to TRBJ2-1; TRBD1 might be the D (5 bases). Trimming shortened V by 2 bases and J by 4 bases, and 15 bases separated the two germline ends. Germline CDR1 is MNHEY and CDR2 is SVGAGI. The CDR3 has 16 amino acids. The CDR3 spells CASSYRDTNRYNEQFF. CDR3 DNA sequence: TGTGCCAGCAGTTACCGAGACACGAACAGGTACAATGAGCAGTTCTTC.

The V and J genes are TRBV6-1 and TRBJ1-2; TRBD1 is a possible D gene (6 bases). Trimming left V 2 bases short and J 8 bases short, with 15 bases between. CDR1 and CDR2 (germline): MNHNS, SASEGT. The CDR3 contains 14 residues. The CDR3: CASSETDSRQGYTF. Here the CDR3 DNA reads TGTGCCAGCAGTGAAACGGACAGCCGACAAGGCTACACCTTC.

The chain couples TRBV19 to TRBJ2-1; 10 bases are a match to TRBD1. The CDR3 contains 15 residues. Germline CDR1 is LNHDA and CDR2 is SQIVND (reference sequence). V was pared by 5 bases and J by 7 bases, with 8 bases of the junction left unmatched. Here the CDR3 DNA reads TGTGCCAGTAGTCTCTTACCGGGACAGGGGAATGAGCAGTTCTTC. Its protein is CASSLLPGQGNEQFF.

This clone has just a few counts. This chain links TRBV4-1 with TRBJ2-2; 9 positions agree with TRBD2. Per the germline V gene, CDR1 is MGHRA and CDR2 is YSYEKL. V was clipped by 5 bases and J by 4 bases; unmatched bases: 5. The CDR3 runs 15 residues. The CDR3 region is CASSVAGGRTGELFF. The CDR3 DNA is TGCGCCAGCAGCGTGGCGGGAGGGCGCACCGGGGAGCTGTTTTTT.

Turning to this clone: Its ends do not fully match the called genes, so a read error is possible. The rearrangement joins TRBV29-1 to TRBJ2-2; 7 bases are shared with TRBD1. The CDR3 is 12 amino acids. Germline lookup yields CDR1 SQVTM and CDR2 ANQGSEA. Here the CDR3 DNA reads TGCAGCGTTGAAGAGAGTAACAGGGGAACCCTTTTT. Translating it yields CSVEESNRGTLF.

The rearrangement uses TRBV7-9 and TRBJ2-3; 12 bases line up with TRBD1. V trimming: 5 bases; J trimming: 5 bases; junction bases outside the gene matches: 5. Germline assignment: CDR1 SEHNR and CDR2 FQNEAQ (reference sequence). The CDR3 has 15 amino acids. The CDR3 DNA sequence: TGTGCCAGCAGCCGCGGGACAGGGGGCCAAGATACGCAGTATTTT. This translates into CASSRGTGGQDTQYF.

This chain links TRBV4-3 with TRBJ2-7, with 7 bases that match TRBD1. Germline V gene data show CDR1 as LGHNA and CDR2 as YSLEER. The length of the CDR3 is 15 residues. The V gene end was trimmed by 1 base and the J gene end by 2 bases; junction bases not matched to a gene: 5. The CDR3: CASSQAWDSTYEQYF. The CDR3 nucleotides read TGCGCCAGCAGCCAAGCCTGGGACAGCACCTACGAGCAGTACTTC.

The CDR3 region has the DNA TGCGCCAGCAGAAACTCCGGGACTAGCGGGGGGGCTTCAGATACGCAGTATTTT. Its protein is CASRNSGTSGGASDTQYF. The chain combines TRBV10-2 with TRBJ2-3; 16 positions match TRBD2. The V segment lost 6 bases and the J segment 4 bases; nucleotides outside the gene matches: 10. The CDR3 covers 18 residues. Germline CDR1 and CDR2: WSHSY and SAAADI.

V is TRBV19 and J is TRBJ2-3; a possible D gene is TRBD1 (6 bases). V lost 4 bases to trimming and J lost 7 bases, with 18 bases between them. The germline gives CDR1 LNHDA, CDR2 SQIVND (reference sequence). This CDR3 region has 15 residues. Here the CDR3 DNA reads TGTGCCAGTAGTACCCCACAGGGCCCCCTGAATACGCAGTATTTT. This encodes CASSTPQGPLNTQYF.